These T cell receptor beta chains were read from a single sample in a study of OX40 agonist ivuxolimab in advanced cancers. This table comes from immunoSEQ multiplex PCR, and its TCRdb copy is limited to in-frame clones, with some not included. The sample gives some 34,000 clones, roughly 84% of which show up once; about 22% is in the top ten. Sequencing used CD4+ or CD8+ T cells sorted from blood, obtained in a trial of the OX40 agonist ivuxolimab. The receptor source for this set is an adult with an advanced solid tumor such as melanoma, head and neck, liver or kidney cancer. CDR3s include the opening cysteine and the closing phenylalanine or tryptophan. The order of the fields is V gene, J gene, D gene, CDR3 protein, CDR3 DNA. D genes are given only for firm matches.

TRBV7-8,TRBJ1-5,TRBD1,CASSSTRQGRRQPQHF,TGTGCCAGCAGCTCAACTAGACAGGGGAGGAGGCAGCCCCAGCATTTT
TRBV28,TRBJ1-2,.,CASSPTGTNYGYTF,TGTGCCAGCAGTCCTACTGGAACTAACTATGGCTACACCTTC
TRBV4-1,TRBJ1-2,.,CASSQEPIGYTF,TGCGCCAGCAGCCAAGAACCTATTGGCTACACCTTC
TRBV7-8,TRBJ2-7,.,CASSLDYFTGAYGDEQYF,TGTGCCAGCAGCTTAGATTATTTCACCGGGGCGTATGGGGACGAGCAGTACTTC
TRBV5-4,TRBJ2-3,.,CASGTDTQYF,TGTGCCAGCGGCACAGATACGCAGTATTTT
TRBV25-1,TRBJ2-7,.,CASSQTGPSSYEQYF,TGTGCCAGCAGTCAAACGGGACCAAGCTCCTACGAGCAGTACTTC
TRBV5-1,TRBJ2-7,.,CASSLAGTSYEQYF,TGCGCCAGCAGCTTGGCGGGGACTTCCTACGAGCAGTACTTC
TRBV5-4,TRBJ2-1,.,CASGRSLGRQFF,TGTGCCAGCGGTCGGTCTTTGGGGAGGCAGTTCTTC
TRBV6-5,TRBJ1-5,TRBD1,CASTGQASNQPQHF,TGTGCCAGCACCGGACAGGCTAGCAATCAGCCCCAGCATTTT
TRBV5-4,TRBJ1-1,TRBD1,CASSSDRATEAFF,TGTGCCAGCAGCAGCGACAGGGCGACTGAAGCTTTCTTT
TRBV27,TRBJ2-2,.,CASSFNPHLAGELFF,TGTGCCAGCAGTTTTAATCCCCATTTGGCCGGGGAGCTGTTTTTT
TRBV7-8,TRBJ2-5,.,CASSLPRGGETQYF,TGTGCCAGCAGCCTCCCTAGGGGTGGCGAGACCCAGTACTTC
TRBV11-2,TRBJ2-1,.,CASSLVSYNEQFF,TGTGCCAGCAGCTTGGTCTCCTACAATGAGCAGTTCTTC
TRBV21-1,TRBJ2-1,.,CASRRRAWEQFF,TGTGCCAGCAGACGCAGGGCGTGGGAGCAGTTCTTC
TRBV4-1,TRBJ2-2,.,CASSQMVGAGELFF,TGCGCCAGCAGCCAAATGGTCGGCGCCGGGGAGCTGTTTTTT
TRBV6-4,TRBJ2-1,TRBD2,CASSDIVGGNNEQFF,TGTGCCAGCAGTGATATTGTGGGAGGGAACAATGAGCAGTTCTTC
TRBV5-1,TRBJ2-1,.,CASSFIRELSNEQFF,TGCGCCAGCAGTTTTATCCGGGAGTTGAGCAATGAGCAGTTCTTC
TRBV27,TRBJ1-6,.,CASRLDLYNSPLHF,TGTGCCAGCAGGCTGGACCTATATAATTCACCCCTCCACTTT
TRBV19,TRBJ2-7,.,CATQVGYEQYF,TGTGCCACCCAGGTGGGGTACGAGCAGTACTTC